The 15 T cell receptor beta chains listed next were all sequenced from one sample in a study of blood T cell repertoires in COVID-19. Assay used: immunoSEQ multiplex PCR; TCRdb lists only in-frame clones, some missing. The sample carries more than 300,000 clones, about 83% recorded once. The sequenced material came from peripheral blood. The source of these receptors is a woman aged 50 to 60 with acute or convalescent COVID-19.

In this sample, this clone turned up a few times. V is TRBV12-3 or TRBV12-4 and J is TRBJ1-2; 9 bases fit TRBD1. V lost 4 bases to trimming and J lost 8 bases; unmatched junction nucleotides: 5. The CDR3 length is 13 residues. CDR3 sequence reads: CASSSRQGGGYTF. DNA for the CDR3: TGTGCCAGCAGTTCAAGACAGGGGGGCGGCTACACCTTC.

This rearrangement joins TRBV6-5 to TRBJ1-3; unclear D gene. The CDR3 totals 13 residues. Germline assignment: CDR1 MNHEY and CDR2 SVGAGI. The ends were cut back, 4 bases at V and 3 bases at J, with 7 bases in the middle. The CDR3 DNA follows: TGTGCCAGCAGTTTAACCTATGGAAACACCATATATTTT. Its translation is CASSLTYGNTIYF.

This chain links TRBV2 with TRBJ2-7, with D possibly being TRBD2 (5 bases). The CDR3 sequence is 13 residues long. V was clipped by 5 bases and J by 6 bases, with 14 bases between them. Per the germline V gene, CDR1 is SNHLY and CDR2 is FYNNEI. The CDR3 region has the DNA TGTGCCAGCAGTCCCATCGGGGAGACCGAGCAGTACGTC. This translates into CASSPIGETEQYV.

This clone showed up just once. The chain carries TRBV28 and TRBJ2-7; D gene unclear. Trimming shortened V by 3 bases and J by 2 bases, and 11 bases separated the two germline ends. The germline V gene has CDR1 MDHEN and CDR2 SYDVKM. The CDR3 extends over 14 amino acids. The CDR3 DNA reads TGTGCCAGCAGTTTGCCCGGTACTCCCTACGAGCAGTACGTC. Protein product: CASSLPGTPYEQYV.

This clone was recorded only once. This rearrangement joins TRBV5-4 to TRBJ2-3, with TRBD2 identical over 9 bases. This CDR3 spans 16 amino acids. Germline CDR1 and CDR2: SGHNT and YYREEE (reference sequence). V lost 4 bases to trimming and J lost 1 base; unmatched junction nucleotides: 7. CDR3 DNA: TGTGCCAGCAGCGCGTACCAGCGGGGGGGCACAGATACGCAGTATTTT. Its translation is CASSAYQRGGTDTQYF.

The chain uses TRBV7-9 and TRBJ1-1; D gene uncertain. The germline V and J ends were trimmed by 10 bases and 6 bases, with 15 bases remaining between them. Germline CDR1 is SEHNR and CDR2 is FQNEAQ (reference sequence). CDR3 length: 12 residues. DNA of the CDR3: TGTGCCAACTCCCGGGCCGGGGCTGAAGCTTTCTTT. Its translation is CANSRAGAEAFF. The full variable domain, with the rest looked up from reference TRBV7-9 and TRBJ1-1, is DTGVSQNPRHKITKRGQNVTFRCDPISEHNRLYWYRQTLGQGPEFLTYFQNEAQLEKSRLLSDRFSAERPKGSFSTLEIQRTEQGDSAMYLCANSRAGAEAFFGQGTRLTVV.

The chain has TRBV5-1 and TRBJ1-5; the D is unclear. Germline-derived CDR1 and CDR2 are SGHRS and YFSETQ. Trimming stripped 0 bases from V and 7 bases from J, with 17 bases between. The CDR3 length is 16 residues. CDR3 amino acids: CASSLEVVGSGQPQHF. CDR3 bases: TGCGCCAGCAGCTTGGAAGTTGTCGGGTCGGGGCAGCCCCAGCATTTT.

The rearrangement joins TRBV5-4 to TRBJ2-6, with D maybe TRBD1 (6 bases). This CDR3 has 15 residues. CDR1 is SGHNT and CDR2 is YYREEE in the germline V gene (reference sequence). Trimming took off 0 bases at V and 4 bases at J, with 8 bases between the two ends. As DNA, the CDR3 is TGTGCCAGCAGCTTGGCAGGGGTCGGGGCCAACGTCCTGACTTTC. As protein: CASSLAGVGANVLTF.

This sequence joins TRBV7-3 and TRBJ2-2, with 9 bases lining up with TRBD1. The germline V gene encodes CDR1 SGHTA and CDR2 FQGTGA. The CDR3 consists of 16 residues. V trimming: 3 bases; J trimming: 5 bases; junction bases outside the gene matches: 7. The CDR3 spells CASSFRDRVVTGELFF. In nucleotides, the CDR3 is TGTGCCAGCAGCTTCCGGGACAGGGTCGTAACCGGGGAGCTGTTTTTT.

This clone was counted once. The CDR3 protein is CASSRTGAEAFF. CDR3 nucleotide sequence: TGTGCCAGCAGCCGCACAGGGGCCGAAGCTTTCTTT. The V and J genes are TRBV6-2 or TRBV6-3 and TRBJ1-1; 7 bases match TRBD1. Losses at the gene ends were 6 bases for V and 8 bases for J; bases not matched to a gene: 6. The CDR3 contains 12 residues. Germline V gene sequence: CDR1 MNHEY, CDR2 SVGEGT.

This clone came up a few times. The V and J genes are TRBV3-1 (or the pseudogene TRBV3-2) and TRBJ1-1; D remains unclear. The V end lost 0 bases, the J end lost 10 bases, and 12 bases lay between the germline ends. CDR1 is LGHDT, CDR2 YNNKEL, per germline (reference sequence). The CDR3 is 13 residues long. CDR3 in DNA: TGTGCCAGCAGCCAAGATCCTGGCGGTGGAGCTTTCTTT. It codes for CASSQDPGGGAFF.

The chain employs TRBV5-4 and TRBJ2-7; no reliable D call. Between the trimmed V and J ends, which lost 3 bases and 1 base, there was a span of 17 bases. The CDR3 covers 16 residues. Germline CDR1 SGHNT, CDR2 YYREEE (reference sequence). Here the CDR3 reads CASSSFAATLSYEQYF. The CDR3, as DNA: TGTGCCAGCAGCTCCTTTGCGGCCACGTTGTCCTACGAGCAGTACTTC.

This clone was counted a single time. This chain connects TRBV7-2 to TRBJ2-3; the match to TRBD2 covers 13 bases. Germline CDR1 reads SGHTA; CDR2 reads FQGNSA. With V trimmed by 5 bases and J by 5 bases, 7 bases remained unmatched. The CDR3 is made up of 16 amino acids. This chain's CDR3 is CASSRKGTSGEDTQYF. Here the CDR3 DNA reads TGTGCCAGCAGCCGTAAAGGGACTAGCGGGGAAGATACGCAGTATTTT.

This rearrangement joins TRBV20-1 to TRBJ1-5; D might be TRBD1 (5 bases). Trimming pared 3 bases from V and 7 bases from J, leaving 10 bases between. The CDR3 has 12 residues. The germline gives CDR1 DFQATT, CDR2 SNEGSKA (reference sequence). The CDR3, as DNA: TGCAGTGCTAGTGGGGGAGAACAGCCCCAGCATTTT. Its translation is CSASGGEQPQHF.

CDR3 sequence: CASSWKREGPDTQYF. The CDR3 nucleotides are TGTGCCAGCAGCTGGAAGCGGGAGGGCCCGGATACGCAGTATTTT. The V call is TRBV6-6, the J call TRBJ2-3, with 10 bases identical to TRBD2. V shed 6 bases, J shed 6 bases, and the junction held 9 bases outside the gene matches. Germline V gene sequence: CDR1 MNHNY, CDR2 SVGAGI (reference sequence). The CDR3 loop spans 15 amino acids.